This T cell receptor (beta chain) was recorded in a study of blood T cell repertoires in COVID-19. Study-level background: There were acute and convalescent COVID-19 samples, and they came from the United States, Italy and Spain.

Repertoires were generated with immunoSEQ multiplex PCR, while TCRdb's copy carries only in-frame clones and drops some. Of about 220,000 clones in the sample, almost 90% were seen once. V was clipped by 4 bases and J by 4 bases; unmatched bases: 7. The CDR3 extends over 14 amino acids. CDR1 SGHRS and CDR2 YFSETQ come from the germline V gene. Participant-given clinical history determined each cohort assignment. Sequencing used PBMCs or T cells enriched from blood (not recorded which). This sequence joins TRBV5-1 and TRBJ2-5; 7 nucleotides agree with TRBD1. This sequence was found in a man aged 30 to 45 who had been exposed to COVID-19. CDR3 nucleotide sequence: TGCGCCAGCAGCCCGGGACAGTTTTTAGAGACCCAGTACTTC. This translates into CASSPGQFLETQYF.